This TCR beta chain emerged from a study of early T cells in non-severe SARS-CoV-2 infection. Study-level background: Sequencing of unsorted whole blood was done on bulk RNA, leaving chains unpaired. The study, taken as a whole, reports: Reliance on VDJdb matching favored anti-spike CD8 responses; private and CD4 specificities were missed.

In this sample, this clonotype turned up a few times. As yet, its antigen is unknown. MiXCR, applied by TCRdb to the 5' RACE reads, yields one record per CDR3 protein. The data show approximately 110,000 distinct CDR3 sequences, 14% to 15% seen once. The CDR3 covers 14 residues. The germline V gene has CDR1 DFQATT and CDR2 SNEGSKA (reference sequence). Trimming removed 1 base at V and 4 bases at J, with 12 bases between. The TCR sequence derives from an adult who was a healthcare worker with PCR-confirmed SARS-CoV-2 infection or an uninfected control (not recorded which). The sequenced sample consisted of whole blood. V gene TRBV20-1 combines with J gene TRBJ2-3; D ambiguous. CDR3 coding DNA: TGCAGTGCTAGAGCCGGAGCCGAGGCAGATACGCAGTATTTT. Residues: CSARAGAEADTQYF.